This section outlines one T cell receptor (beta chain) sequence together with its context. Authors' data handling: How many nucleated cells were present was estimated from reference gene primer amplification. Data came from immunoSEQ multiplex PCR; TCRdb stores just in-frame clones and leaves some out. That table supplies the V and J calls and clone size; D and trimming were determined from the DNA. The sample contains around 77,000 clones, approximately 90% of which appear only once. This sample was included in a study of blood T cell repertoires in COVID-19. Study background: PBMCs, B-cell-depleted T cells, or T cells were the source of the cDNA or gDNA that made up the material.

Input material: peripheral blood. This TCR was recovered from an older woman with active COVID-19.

The CDR3 DNA is TGTGCCAGTAGCCGGGACAGGGAGGGAACTTTCTTT. It is translated as CASSRDREGTFF. The chain combines TRBV6-5 with TRBJ1-1; 9 bases are shared with TRBD1. This CDR3 contains 12 residues. V dropped 9 bases and J dropped 12; count of bases not matched to a gene: 11. Per the germline V gene, CDR1 is MNHEY and CDR2 is SVGAGI.